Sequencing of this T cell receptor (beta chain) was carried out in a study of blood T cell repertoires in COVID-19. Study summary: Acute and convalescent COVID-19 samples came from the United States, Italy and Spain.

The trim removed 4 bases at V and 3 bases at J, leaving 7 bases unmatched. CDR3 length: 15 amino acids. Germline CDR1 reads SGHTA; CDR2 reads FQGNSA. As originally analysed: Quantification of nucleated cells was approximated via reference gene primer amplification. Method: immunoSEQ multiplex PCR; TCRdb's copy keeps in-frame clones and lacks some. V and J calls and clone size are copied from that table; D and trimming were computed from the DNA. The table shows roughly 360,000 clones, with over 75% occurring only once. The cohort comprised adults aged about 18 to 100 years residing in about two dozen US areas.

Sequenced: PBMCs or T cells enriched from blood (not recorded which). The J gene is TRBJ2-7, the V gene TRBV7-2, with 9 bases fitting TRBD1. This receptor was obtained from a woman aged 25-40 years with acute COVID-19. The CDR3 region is CASSSGQGLDYEQYF. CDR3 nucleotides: TGTGCCAGCAGCTCGGGACAGGGACTGGACTACGAGCAGTACTTC.